This T cell receptor beta chain was recovered during a study of human versus mouse CDR3 diversity and MHC coevolution. This table comes from immunoSEQ multiplex PCR, and its TCRdb copy is limited to in-frame clones, with some not included. The data show tens of thousands of clones, approximately 92% seen once. The CDR3 totals 16 residues. V lost 0 bases and J lost 6, with 18 bases in between. Germline V gene sequence: CDR1 MGHRA, CDR2 YSYEKL. Sequencing used naive CD4+ T cells from blood. Described subset: CD45RO-negative CD62L-positive naive CD4 T cells. The TCR originated in a person between 25 and 75 years old in good health. The V call is TRBV4-1, the J call TRBJ2-7; possibly TRBD2 for D (5 bases). Here the CDR3 reads CASSQDSGFLSSEQYF. CDR3 in DNA: TGCGCCAGCAGCCAAGATTCGGGGTTTCTAAGTAGCGAGCAGTACTTC.